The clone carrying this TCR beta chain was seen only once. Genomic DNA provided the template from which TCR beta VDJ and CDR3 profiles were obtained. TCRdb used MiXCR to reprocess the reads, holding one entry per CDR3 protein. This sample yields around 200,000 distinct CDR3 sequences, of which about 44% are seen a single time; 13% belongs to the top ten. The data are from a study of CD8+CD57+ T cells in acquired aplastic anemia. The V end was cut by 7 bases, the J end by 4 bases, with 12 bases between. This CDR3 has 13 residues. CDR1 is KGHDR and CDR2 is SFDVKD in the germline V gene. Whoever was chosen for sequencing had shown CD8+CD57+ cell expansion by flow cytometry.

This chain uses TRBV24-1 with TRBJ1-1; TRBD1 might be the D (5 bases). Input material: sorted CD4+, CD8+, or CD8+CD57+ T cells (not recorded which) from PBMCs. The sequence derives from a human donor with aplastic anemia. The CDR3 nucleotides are TGTGCCACCAGCGCTCCAGGGTTCACTGAAGCTTTCTTT. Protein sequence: CATSAPGFTEAFF.